Presented here are 32 T cell receptor beta chains from one specimen sequenced in a study of cytomegalovirus exposure and HLA in healthy donors. Using immunoSEQ multiplex PCR, the repertoire was profiled, and TCRdb retains in-frame clones only, with some absent. The table includes 110,000 to 150,000 clones, over 90% detected once. The sequenced sample consisted of PBMCs. These receptors were taken from a man younger than 30 in good health and CMV-seropositive.

The rearrangement links TRBV7-9 to TRBJ1-1; D is undetermined. Germline loops: CDR1 SEHNR, CDR2 FQNEAQ (reference sequence). This CDR3 has 16 residues. Trimming cost V 1 base and J 1 base, with 13 bases left between them. The CDR3 region is CASSLGLRVPNTEAFF. DNA for the CDR3: TGTGCCAGCAGCTTAGGACTGAGGGTCCCGAACACTGAAGCTTTCTTT.

J is TRBJ2-2 and V is TRBV5-1; a weak D match, TRBD2 (6 bases). The ends were cut back, 4 bases at V and 5 bases at J, with 21 bases in the middle. CDR1 and CDR2 from the germline V gene are SGHRS and YFSETQ. The CDR3 has 17 residues. In DNA form, the CDR3 reads TGCGCCAGCAGCCGTGGGACGGCGGGATCTGGTACCGGGGAGCTGTTTTTT. Its protein is CASSRGTAGSGTGELFF.

V gene TRBV18 combines with J gene TRBJ2-7, with TRBD1 identical over 8 bases. The CDR3 covers 16 residues. Germline CDR1 reads KGHSH; CDR2 reads LQKENI. Trimming cost V 2 bases and J 5 bases; bases outside gene matches: 11. CDR3: CASSPGSGQGSNEQYF. DNA of the CDR3: TGTGCCAGCTCACCAGGTAGCGGACAGGGTTCGAACGAGCAGTACTTC.

The rearrangement uses TRBV28 and TRBJ2-1; maybe TRBD2 (6 bases). There are 17 residues in the CDR3. The germline V gene has CDR1 MDHEN and CDR2 SYDVKM. Trimming cost V 2 bases and J 5 bases, with 19 bases left between them. The CDR3 spells CASSLLSRRDPDNEQFF. The CDR3, as DNA: TGTGCCAGCAGTTTACTGAGTCGGCGGGACCCCGACAATGAGCAGTTCTTC.

The chain employs TRBV18 and TRBJ2-3; D gene uncertain. Looked up from germline, CDR1 is KGHSH and CDR2 is LQKENI. This CDR3 spans 12 amino acids. Trimming shortened V by 6 bases and J by 4 bases, and 8 bases separated the two germline ends. CDR3 bases: TGTGCCAGCTCCCTCTATTCAGATACGCAGTATTTT. This codes for CASSLYSDTQYF. Combining the CDR3 with reference TRBV18 and TRBJ2-3 gives the whole variable domain NAGVMQNPRHLVRRRGQEARLRCSPMKGHSHVYWYRQLPEEGLKFMVYLQKENIIDESGMPKERFSAEFPKEGPSILRIQQVVRGDSAAYFCASSLYSDTQYFGPGTRLTVL.

The rearrangement uses TRBV7-8 and TRBJ2-7; 10 nucleotides agree with TRBD2. Trimming at V came to 5 bases and at J to 0 bases, leaving 4 bases not matched to a gene. The germline V gene has CDR1 SGHVS and CDR2 FQNEAQ. This CDR3 spans 15 amino acids. The CDR3 protein is CASSPGTSASYEQYF. The CDR3 nucleotides are TGTGCCAGCAGCCCTGGGACTAGCGCCTCCTACGAGCAGTACTTC.

The genes are TRBV5-5 and TRBJ1-2; tentative D call: TRBD1 (5 bases). Trimming took off 4 bases at V and 4 bases at J, with 8 bases between the two ends. The CDR3 has 12 amino acids. Per the germline V gene, CDR1 is SGHKS and CDR2 is YYEKEE (reference sequence). In DNA, the CDR3 is TGTGCCAGCAGCAGGGGCGCCTATGGCTACACCTTC. This gives the protein CASSRGAYGYTF.

This chain uses TRBV5-1 with TRBJ2-5; no firm D call. The CDR3 sequence is 12 residues long. Germline CDR1 and CDR2: SGHRS and YFSETQ. V shed 0 bases and J shed 5 bases, with 5 bases lying between them. The CDR3 loop reads CASSLDRETQYF. CDR3 sequence (DNA): TGCGCCAGCAGCTTGGATCGGGAGACCCAGTACTTC.

The count of this clone is one. V is TRBV9 and J is TRBJ1-2, with no clear D. CDR3 size: 15 residues. Between the trimmed V and J ends, which lost 3 bases and 1 base, there was a span of 13 bases. The germline V gene encodes CDR1 SGDLS and CDR2 YYNGEE. CDR3 protein: CASSGLRTHNYGYTF. In DNA, the CDR3 is TGTGCCAGCAGCGGACTTAGAACCCATAACTATGGCTACACCTTC.

This chain uses TRBV13 with TRBJ2-7; TRBD2 might be the D (5 bases). This CDR3 is 12 amino acids long. Deletions cut 3 bases from V and 6 bases from J, with 9 bases between. Germline assignment: CDR1 PRHDT and CDR2 FYEKMQ (reference sequence). CDR3 sequence reads: CASSFVRGEQYF. The CDR3 DNA reads TGTGCCAGCAGCTTTGTCCGGGGCGAGCAGTACTTC.

The chain uses TRBV27 and TRBJ2-1; 13 nucleotides align to TRBD2. Germline values: CDR1 MNHEY, CDR2 SMNVEV (reference sequence). The CDR3 runs 15 residues. Trimming at V came to 3 bases and at J to 5 bases, leaving 1 base not matched to a gene. CDR3 in amino acids: CASSFTSGRDNEQFF. In nucleotides, the CDR3 is TGTGCCAGCAGTTTTACTAGCGGGAGGGACAATGAGCAGTTCTTC.

The genes are TRBV6-6 and TRBJ2-1, with D tentatively TRBD2 (6 bases). The germline V gene has CDR1 MNHNY and CDR2 SVGAGI (reference sequence). The CDR3 is 14 amino acids. V gave up 6 bases and J gave up 12 bases, with 21 bases separating them. CDR3 sequence: CASSLLRDSLGQFF. CDR3 DNA: TGTGCCAGCAGCCTCCTCCGGGACTCCTTGGGGCAGTTCTTC.

As DNA, the CDR3 is TGTGCCAGCTCACCACCGGAGGCAGGGGTTCGTCCAGATACGCAGTATTTT. Protein product: CASSPPEAGVRPDTQYF. The chain joins TRBV18 to TRBJ2-3; D possibly corresponds to TRBD1 (6 bases). CDR3 size: 17 residues. V gave up 0 bases and J gave up 4 bases, with 17 bases separating them. Germline V gene lookup returns CDR1 KGHSH and CDR2 LQKENI.

The rearrangement joins TRBV28 to TRBJ2-7, with a possible D match to TRBD1 (6 bases). Germline V CDR1 and CDR2: MDHEN, SYDVKM. Trimming left V 6 bases short and J 3 bases short, with 9 bases between. The CDR3 extends over 12 amino acids. This CDR3 reads CASSPDSYEQYF. Here the CDR3 DNA reads TGTGCCAGCAGCCCGGACAGCTACGAGCAGTACTTC.

The V call is TRBV7-9, the J call TRBJ1-2; D is possibly TRBD1 (6 bases). Germline V lookup: CDR1 SEHNR, CDR2 FQNEAQ (reference sequence). The CDR3 runs to 14 residues. Between the trimmed V and J ends, which lost 2 bases and 7 bases, there was a span of 14 bases. The CDR3 nucleotides read TGTGCCAGCAGCTTAACAGGGTCGAGGAGTGGCTACACCTTC. The encoded protein is CASSLTGSRSGYTF. Full variable domain (outside the CDR3, taken from reference TRBV7-9 and TRBJ1-2): DTGVSQNPRHKITKRGQNVTFRCDPISEHNRLYWYRQTLGQGPEFLTYFQNEAQLEKSRLLSDRFSAERPKGSFSTLEIQRTEQGDSAMYLCASSLTGSRSGYTFGSGTRLTVV.

The chain links TRBV27 to TRBJ2-7; possibly TRBD2 for D (5 bases). Deletions cut 5 bases from V and 1 base from J, with 12 bases between. Germline lookup yields CDR1 MNHEY and CDR2 SMNVEV (reference sequence). CDR3 length equals 14 residues. The CDR3 protein is CASSTDSPSYEQYF. The CDR3 bases are TGTGCCAGCAGTACGGACTCTCCTTCCTACGAGCAGTACTTC.

This clone has only one observation. V is TRBV10-2 and J is TRBJ1-6, with 11 bases identical to TRBD1. CDR3 length: 15 amino acids. CDR1 WSHSY and CDR2 SAAADI come from the germline V gene. The J segment lost 6 bases and the V segment lost 7 bases, leaving 5 bases of the junction unmatched. CDR3 sequence: CASNAGTGGNSPLHF. In DNA, the CDR3 is TGCGCCAGCAATGCCGGGACAGGGGGTAATTCACCCCTCCACTTT.

The V and J genes are TRBV18 and TRBJ2-7; 7 bases are shared with TRBD1. The CDR3 spans 14 residues. The trim removed 3 bases at V and 6 bases at J, leaving 8 bases unmatched. Per germline, CDR1 KGHSH and CDR2 LQKENI. This CDR3 reads CASSPTDRDSEQYF. The CDR3 region has the DNA TGTGCCAGCTCACCCACAGACAGGGACAGCGAGCAGTACTTC.

The rearrangement uses TRBV6-4 and TRBJ2-7, with a weak D call TRBD1 (6 bases). The CDR3 runs to 14 residues. V was pared by 6 bases and J by 0 bases, with 12 bases between. The V gene's germline CDR1 is MRHNA and CDR2 SNTAGT. In nucleotides, the CDR3 is TGTGCCAGCAGCATCTACAGGGTCTCCTACGAGCAGTACTTC. As protein: CASSIYRVSYEQYF.

The V call is TRBV28, the J call TRBJ2-7, with TRBD2 matching 7 bases. V lost 5 bases and J lost 2; bases outside the gene matches: 18. CDR3 size: 18 residues. Germline CDR1 is MDHEN and CDR2 is SYDVKM. DNA for the CDR3: TGTGCCAGCAGTCCCCCCTCACGGGAGTCGGGAGGAACCTACGAGCAGTACTTC. Protein product: CASSPPSRESGGTYEQYF.

In this sample, this clone turned up once. This sequence joins TRBV18 and TRBJ1-3; D gene unclear. Germline loops: CDR1 KGHSH, CDR2 LQKENI. V lost 2 bases to trimming and J lost 3 bases, with 14 bases between them. The CDR3 is 16 amino acids. This chain's CDR3 is CASSPMAAEHGNTIYF. The CDR3 DNA sequence: TGTGCCAGCTCACCAATGGCGGCCGAGCATGGAAACACCATATATTTT.

This clone was observed a single time. The V gene is TRBV27, the J gene TRBJ2-7; D is unresolved. The CDR3 is made up of 18 amino acids. V gave up 4 bases and J gave up 0 bases, with 22 bases separating them. Germline V gene sequence: CDR1 MNHEY, CDR2 SMNVEV (reference sequence). The CDR3 DNA reads TGTGCCAGCAGTTACTCCTTTTACAGCTACCTGAGCTCCTACGAGCAGTACTTC. Amino acid sequence: CASSYSFYSYLSSYEQYF.

The rearrangement uses TRBV6-1 and TRBJ1-1, with a possible D match to TRBD1 (5 bases). CDR1 is MNHNS and CDR2 is SASEGT in the germline V gene. The CDR3 spans 16 residues. Trimming took off 1 base at V and 7 bases at J, with 19 bases between the two ends. The CDR3 protein is CASSEESGPKSDEAFF. Written as DNA, the CDR3 is TGTGCCAGCAGTGAAGAATCAGGGCCGAAGTCAGATGAAGCTTTCTTT.

The gene calls are TRBV6-5 and TRBJ2-3; 7 nucleotides line up with TRBD1. The J segment lost 2 bases and the V segment lost 6 bases, leaving 8 bases of the junction unmatched. The CDR3 is made up of 15 amino acids. Germline V gives CDR1 MNHEY, CDR2 SVGAGI. The CDR3 DNA reads TGTGCCAGCAGGATGGGACAGCTCTACACAGATACGCAGTATTTT. This gives the protein CASRMGQLYTDTQYF.

This clone was seen only once. The V call is TRBV5-1, the J call TRBJ2-3; 7 nucleotides match TRBD1. CDR3 length equals 15 residues. The ends lost 4 bases at V and 2 bases at J; junction bases unmatched: 7. Germline V gene lookup returns CDR1 SGHRS and CDR2 YFSETQ. CDR3 sequence (DNA): TGCGCCAGCAGCCATCGGGACAGTTTCACAGATACGCAGTATTTT. It yields the protein CASSHRDSFTDTQYF.

CDR3 region: CASSAAPGDYGYTF. Here the CDR3 DNA reads TGCGCCAGCAGCGCTGCTCCGGGGGACTATGGCTACACCTTC. V gene TRBV5-1 combines with J gene TRBJ1-2, with D maybe TRBD1 (5 bases). The CDR3 has 14 amino acids. V was shortened by 4 bases and J by 3 bases, with 13 bases between the two germline ends. Germline-derived CDR1 and CDR2 are SGHRS and YFSETQ.

The V gene is TRBV4-1, the J gene TRBJ2-5; D is unclear. The CDR3 is 11 amino acids. The germline V gene encodes CDR1 MGHRA and CDR2 YSYEKL. V dropped 0 bases and J dropped 9 bases, with 5 bases sitting between them. CDR3 sequence: CASSQDRSQYF. The CDR3 DNA follows: TGCGCCAGCAGCCAAGACAGGTCCCAGTACTTC.

This chain joins TRBV9 and TRBJ1-2; D is unresolved. CDR3 length: 12 residues. Trimming stripped 0 bases from V and 6 bases from J, with 6 bases between. CDR1 is SGDLS and CDR2 is YYNGEE in the germline V gene. The CDR3 reads CASSVGANGYTF. The CDR3, as DNA: TGTGCCAGCAGCGTAGGGGCCAATGGCTACACCTTC.

V gene TRBV7-9 combines with J gene TRBJ1-1; 8 bases agree with TRBD1. Germline V lookup: CDR1 SEHNR, CDR2 FQNEAQ (reference sequence). Unmatched junction bases numbered 7, after V lost 3 bases and J lost 4 bases. The CDR3 is made up of 15 amino acids. The CDR3 nucleotides are TGTGCCAGCAGCTTTACCCAGGGGGCTCTCACTGAAGCTTTCTTT. It is translated as CASSFTQGALTEAFF.

The chain employs TRBV2 and TRBJ2-7, with TRBD1 matching over 10 bases. The V segment lost 6 bases and the J segment 2 bases; nucleotides outside the gene matches: 4. Germline V gives CDR1 SNHLY, CDR2 FYNNEI. This CDR3 spans 14 amino acids. The CDR3 region has the DNA TGTGCCAGCAGAGCTGACAGGGGGCCCTACGAGCAGTACTTC. Translated, it gives CASRADRGPYEQYF.

The chain recombines TRBV5-1 with TRBJ2-3; 7 bases are a match to TRBD1. This CDR3 spans 13 amino acids. V shed 5 bases, J shed 4 bases, and the junction held 4 bases outside the gene matches. Germline lookup yields CDR1 SGHRS and CDR2 YFSETQ. CDR3 protein: CASSNQGADTQYF. The CDR3 DNA reads TGCGCCAGCAGTAATCAGGGGGCAGATACGCAGTATTTT.

As to this clone: A read error may account for a junction end that differs from germline. The rearrangement links TRBV6-6 to TRBJ2-7; TRBD1 matches 7 bases. This CDR3 contains 15 residues. The germline V gene has CDR1 MNHNY and CDR2 SVGAGI (reference sequence). The CDR3 region is CASGYQGTELYEQYF. The CDR3 region has the DNA TGTGCCAGCGGTTACCAGGGGACAGAACTTTACGAGCAGTACTTC.